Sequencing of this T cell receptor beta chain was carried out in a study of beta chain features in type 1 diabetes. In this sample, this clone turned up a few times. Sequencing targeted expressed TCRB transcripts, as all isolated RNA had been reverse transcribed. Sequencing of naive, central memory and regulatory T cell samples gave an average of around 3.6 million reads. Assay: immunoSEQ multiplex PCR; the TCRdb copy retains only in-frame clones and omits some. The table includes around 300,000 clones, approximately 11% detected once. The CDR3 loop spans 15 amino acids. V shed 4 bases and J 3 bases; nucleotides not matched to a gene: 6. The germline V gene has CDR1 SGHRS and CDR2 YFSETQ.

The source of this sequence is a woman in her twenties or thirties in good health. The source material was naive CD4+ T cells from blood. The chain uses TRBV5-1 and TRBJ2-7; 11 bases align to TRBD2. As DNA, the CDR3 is TGCGCCAGCAGCCCGGGACTAGCGGAACTCTACGAGCAGTACTTC. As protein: CASSPGLAELYEQYF.